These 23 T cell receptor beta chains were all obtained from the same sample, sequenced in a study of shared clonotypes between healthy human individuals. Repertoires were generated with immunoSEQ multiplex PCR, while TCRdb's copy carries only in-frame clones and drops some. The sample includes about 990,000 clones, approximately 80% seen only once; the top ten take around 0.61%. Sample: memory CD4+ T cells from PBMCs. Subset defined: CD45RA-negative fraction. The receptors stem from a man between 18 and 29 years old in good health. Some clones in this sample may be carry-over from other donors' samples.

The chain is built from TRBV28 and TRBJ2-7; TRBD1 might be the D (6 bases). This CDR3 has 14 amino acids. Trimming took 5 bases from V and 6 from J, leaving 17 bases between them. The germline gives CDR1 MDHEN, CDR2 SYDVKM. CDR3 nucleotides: TGTGCCAGCAGTGTTACAGGGAAGGGGCCCGAGCAGTACTTC. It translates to CASSVTGKGPEQYF.

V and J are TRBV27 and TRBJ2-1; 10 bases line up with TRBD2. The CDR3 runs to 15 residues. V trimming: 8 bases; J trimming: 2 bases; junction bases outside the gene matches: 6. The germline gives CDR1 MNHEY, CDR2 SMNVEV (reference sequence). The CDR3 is CASALAGVTYNEQFF. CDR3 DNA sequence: TGTGCCAGCGCCCTAGCGGGAGTGACCTACAATGAGCAGTTCTTC.

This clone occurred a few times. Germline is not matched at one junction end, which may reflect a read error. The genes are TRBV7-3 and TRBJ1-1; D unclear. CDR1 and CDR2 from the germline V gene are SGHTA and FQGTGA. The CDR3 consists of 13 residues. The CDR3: CASSITANTEAFF. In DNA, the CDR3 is TGTGCCAGCAGCATAACAGCGAACACTGAAGCTTTCTTT.

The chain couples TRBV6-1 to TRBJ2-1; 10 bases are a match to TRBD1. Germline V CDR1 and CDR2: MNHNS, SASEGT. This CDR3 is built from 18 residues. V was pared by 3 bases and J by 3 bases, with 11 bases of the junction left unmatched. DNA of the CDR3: TGTGCCAGCAGTGAGGGACAGGGGTCCCGAAAGGGCTACAATGAGCAGTTCTTC. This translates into CASSEGQGSRKGYNEQFF.

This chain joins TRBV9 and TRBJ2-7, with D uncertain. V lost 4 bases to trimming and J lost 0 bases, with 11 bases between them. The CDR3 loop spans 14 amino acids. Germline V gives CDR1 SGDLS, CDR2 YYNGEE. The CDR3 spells CASSTRVSSYEQYF. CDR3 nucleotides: TGTGCCAGCAGCACCCGGGTCAGCTCCTACGAGCAGTACTTC. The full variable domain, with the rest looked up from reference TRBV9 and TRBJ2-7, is DSGVTQTPKHLITATGQRVTLRCSPRSGDLSVYWYQQSLDQGLQFLIQYYNGEERAKGNILERFSAQQFPDLHSELNLSSLELGDSALYFCASSTRVSSYEQYFGPGTRLTVT.

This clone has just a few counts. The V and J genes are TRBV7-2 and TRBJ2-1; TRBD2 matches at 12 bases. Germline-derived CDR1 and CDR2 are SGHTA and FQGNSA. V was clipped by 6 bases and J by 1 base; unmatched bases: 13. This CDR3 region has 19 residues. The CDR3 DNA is TGTGCCAGCAGTCTAAAGCTAGCGGGAGGGGGTACATCCTACAATGAGCAGTTCTTC. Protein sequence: CASSLKLAGGGTSYNEQFF.

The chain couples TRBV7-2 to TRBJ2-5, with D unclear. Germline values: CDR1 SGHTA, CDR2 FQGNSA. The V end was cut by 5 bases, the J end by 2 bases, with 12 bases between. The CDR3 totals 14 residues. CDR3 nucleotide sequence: TGTGCCAGCAGCCTCTTTGGCCGACAAGAGACCCAGTACTTC. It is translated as CASSLFGRQETQYF.

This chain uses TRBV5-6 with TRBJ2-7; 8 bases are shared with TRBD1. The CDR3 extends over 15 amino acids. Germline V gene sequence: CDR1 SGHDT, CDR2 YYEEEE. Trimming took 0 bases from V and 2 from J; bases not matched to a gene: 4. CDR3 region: CASSLETGETYEQYF. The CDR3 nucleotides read TGTGCCAGCAGCTTGGAGACAGGGGAGACCTACGAGCAGTACTTC.

The CDR3 reads CASSQVTGVEKLFF. The CDR3 DNA is TGTGCCAGCAGCCAAGTGACAGGGGTTGAAAAACTGTTTTTT. The rearrangement uses TRBV4-2 and TRBJ1-4, with 8 bases aligning to TRBD1. The CDR3 has 14 residues. The ends lost 1 base at V and 7 bases at J; junction bases unmatched: 2. Germline-derived CDR1 and CDR2 are LGHNA and YNFKEQ.

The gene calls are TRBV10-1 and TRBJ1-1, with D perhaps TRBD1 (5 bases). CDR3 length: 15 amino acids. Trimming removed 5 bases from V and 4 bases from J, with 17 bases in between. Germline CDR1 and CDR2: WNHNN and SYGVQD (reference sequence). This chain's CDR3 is CASSSGRTLVTEAFF. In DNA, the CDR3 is TGCGCCAGCAGTTCGGGACGGACCTTGGTCACTGAAGCTTTCTTT.

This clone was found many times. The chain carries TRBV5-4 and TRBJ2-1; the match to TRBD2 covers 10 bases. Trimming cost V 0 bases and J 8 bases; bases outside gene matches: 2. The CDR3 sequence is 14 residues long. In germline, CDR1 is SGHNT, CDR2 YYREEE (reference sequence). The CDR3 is CASSLGLAGYEQFF. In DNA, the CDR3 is TGTGCCAGCAGCTTGGGACTAGCGGGTTATGAGCAGTTCTTC.

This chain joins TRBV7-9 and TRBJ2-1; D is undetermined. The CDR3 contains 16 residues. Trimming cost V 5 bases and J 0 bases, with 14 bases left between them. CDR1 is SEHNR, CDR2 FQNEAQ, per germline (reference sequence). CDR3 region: CASSILRPSSYNEQFF. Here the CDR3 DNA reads TGTGCCAGCAGCATCCTCCGGCCGAGCTCCTACAATGAGCAGTTCTTC.

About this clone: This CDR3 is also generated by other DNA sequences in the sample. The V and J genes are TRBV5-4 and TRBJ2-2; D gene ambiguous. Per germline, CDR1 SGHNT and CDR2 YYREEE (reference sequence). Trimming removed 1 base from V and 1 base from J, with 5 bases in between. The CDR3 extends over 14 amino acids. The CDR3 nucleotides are TGTGCCAGCAGCTTGTCCAGGAACACCGGGGAGCTGTTTTTT. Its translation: CASSLSRNTGELFF.

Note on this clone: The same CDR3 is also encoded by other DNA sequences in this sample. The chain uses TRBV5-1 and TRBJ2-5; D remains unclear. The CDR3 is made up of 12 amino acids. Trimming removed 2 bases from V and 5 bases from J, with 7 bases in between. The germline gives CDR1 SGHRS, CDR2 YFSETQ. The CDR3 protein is CASSLDSETQYF. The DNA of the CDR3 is TGCGCCAGCAGCTTAGACTCGGAGACCCAGTACTTC.

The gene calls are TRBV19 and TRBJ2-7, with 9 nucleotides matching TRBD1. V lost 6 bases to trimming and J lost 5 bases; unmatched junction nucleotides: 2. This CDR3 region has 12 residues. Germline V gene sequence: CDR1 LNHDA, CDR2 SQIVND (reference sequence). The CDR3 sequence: CASRDRGNEQYF. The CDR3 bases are TGTGCCAGTAGAGACAGGGGGAACGAGCAGTACTTC.

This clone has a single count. CDR3 nucleotide sequence: TGTGCCAGCATCCCAAGGACTAGCGGGAGAGATGAGCAGTTCTTC. It yields the protein CASIPRTSGRDEQFF. The chain carries TRBV21-1 and TRBJ2-1; TRBD2, the table's D call, was not compared with the DNA. TRBV21-1 is given as a pseudogene. The CDR3 contains 15 residues.

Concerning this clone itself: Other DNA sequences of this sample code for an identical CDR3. Here the CDR3 reads CASSGTRQGNQPQHF. As DNA, the CDR3 is TGTGCCAGTAGCGGGACGCGACAGGGCAATCAGCCCCAGCATTTT. The rearrangement joins TRBV19 to TRBJ1-5, with a tentative D call TRBD1 (6 bases). The V end was cut by 6 bases, the J end by 2 bases, with 14 bases between. CDR1 is LNHDA, CDR2 SQIVND, per germline (reference sequence). This CDR3 region has 15 residues.

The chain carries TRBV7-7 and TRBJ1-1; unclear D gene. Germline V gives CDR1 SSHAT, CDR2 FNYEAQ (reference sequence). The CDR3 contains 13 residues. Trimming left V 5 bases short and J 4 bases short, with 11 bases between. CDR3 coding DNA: TGTGCCAGCAGCCCTGGGATTGGCACTGAAGCTTTCTTT. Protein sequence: CASSPGIGTEAFF.

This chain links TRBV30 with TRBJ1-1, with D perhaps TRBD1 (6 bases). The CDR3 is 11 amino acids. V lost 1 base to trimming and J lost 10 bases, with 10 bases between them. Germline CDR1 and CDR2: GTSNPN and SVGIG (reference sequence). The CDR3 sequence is CAWSEGGLAFF. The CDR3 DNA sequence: TGTGCCTGGAGTGAAGGGGGTCTAGCTTTCTTT.

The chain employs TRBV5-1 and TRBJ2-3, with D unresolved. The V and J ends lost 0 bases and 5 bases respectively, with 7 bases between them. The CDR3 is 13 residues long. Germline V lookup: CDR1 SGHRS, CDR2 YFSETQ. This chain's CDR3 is CASSLAGEDTQYF. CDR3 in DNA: TGCGCCAGCAGCTTGGCTGGGGAAGATACGCAGTATTTT.

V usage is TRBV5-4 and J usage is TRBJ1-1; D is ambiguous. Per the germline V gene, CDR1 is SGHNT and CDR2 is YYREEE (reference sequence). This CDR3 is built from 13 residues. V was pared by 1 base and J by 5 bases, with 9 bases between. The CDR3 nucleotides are TGTGCCAGCAGCTTGACGAGAGGTACTGAAGCTTTCTTT. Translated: CASSLTRGTEAFF. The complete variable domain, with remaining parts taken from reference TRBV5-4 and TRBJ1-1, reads ETGVTQSPTHLIKTRGQQVTLRCSSQSGHNTVSWYQQALGQGPQFIFQYYREEENGRGNFPPRFSGLQFPNYSSELNVNALELDDSALYLCASSLTRGTEAFFGQGTRLTVV.

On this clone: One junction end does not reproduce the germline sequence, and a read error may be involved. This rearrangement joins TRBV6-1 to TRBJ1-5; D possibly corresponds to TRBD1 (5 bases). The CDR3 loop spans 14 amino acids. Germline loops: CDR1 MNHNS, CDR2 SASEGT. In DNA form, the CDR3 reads TGTGCCGGCAGTGAATCGGGGGGGAATCAGCCCCAGCATTTT. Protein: CAGSESGGNQPQHF.

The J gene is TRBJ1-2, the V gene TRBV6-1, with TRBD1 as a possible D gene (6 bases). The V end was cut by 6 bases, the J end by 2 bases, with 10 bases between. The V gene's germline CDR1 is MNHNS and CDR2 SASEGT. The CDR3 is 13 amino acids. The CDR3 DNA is TGTGCCAGCAGGCAGGGGCCGAACTATGGCTACACCTTC. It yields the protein CASRQGPNYGYTF.